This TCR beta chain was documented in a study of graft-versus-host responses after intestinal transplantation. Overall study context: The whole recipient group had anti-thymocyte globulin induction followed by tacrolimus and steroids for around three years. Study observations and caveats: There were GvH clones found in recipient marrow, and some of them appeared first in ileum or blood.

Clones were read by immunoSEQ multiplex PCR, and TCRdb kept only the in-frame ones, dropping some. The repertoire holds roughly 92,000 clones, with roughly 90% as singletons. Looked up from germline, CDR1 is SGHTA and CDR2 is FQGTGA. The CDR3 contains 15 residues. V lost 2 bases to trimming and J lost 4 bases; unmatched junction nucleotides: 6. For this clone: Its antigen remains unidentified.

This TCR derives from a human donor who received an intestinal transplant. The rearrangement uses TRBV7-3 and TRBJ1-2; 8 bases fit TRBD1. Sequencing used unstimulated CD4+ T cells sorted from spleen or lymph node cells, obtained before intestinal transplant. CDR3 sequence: CASSLVPGGAYGYTF. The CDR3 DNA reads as TGTGCCAGCAGCTTAGTTCCAGGGGGCGCCTATGGCTACACCTTC.